Listed below are T cell receptor beta chains from one sample, sequenced in a study of T and B cells in COVID-19 patients. In TCRdb, the multiplex PCR reads were re-called with MiXCR into one record per CDR3 protein. The repertoire consists of several thousand distinct CDR3 sequences, with 25% to 35% occurring once and the leading ten covering 20% to 25%. Sequenced sample: blood. These receptors all stem from a human donor with active COVID-19. Both conserved end residues are part of each CDR3. D genes are given only for firm matches. Size is omitted from some rows. Given values are once, few, many or a class for expanded clones.

v_call: TRBV19; j_call: TRBJ2-1; clone_size: medium-sized; d_call: NA; cdr3_nt: TGTGCCAGTAGCAAACAATCCTCAGCGGGCCCCTACAATGAGCAGTTCTTC; cdr3_aa: CASSKQSSAGPYNEQFF
v_call: TRBV6-5; j_call: TRBJ2-3; clone_size: medium-sized; d_call: TRBD2; cdr3_nt: TGTGCCAGCAGTTGGGGACTAGCGGCAGATACGCAGTATTTT; cdr3_aa: CASSWGLAADTQYF
v_call: TRBV6-5; j_call: TRBJ2-5; clone_size: few; d_call: NA; cdr3_nt: TGTGCCAGCAGTTCCTCGGAAGGGGGGGGCATGAAGACCCAGTACTTC; cdr3_aa: CASSSSEGGGMKTQYF
v_call: TRBV12-3/TRBV12-4; j_call: TRBJ1-1; clone_size: few; d_call: NA; cdr3_nt: TGTGCCAGCACCCAGTGGAACACTGAAGCTTTCTTT; cdr3_aa: CASTQWNTEAFF
v_call: TRBV19; j_call: TRBJ1-2; clone_size: few; d_call: TRBD1; cdr3_nt: TGTGCCAGTAACGACGGACAGGGGGCGTTCGGCTACACCTTC; cdr3_aa: CASNDGQGAFGYTF
v_call: TRBV5-1; j_call: TRBJ2-3; clone_size: few; d_call: TRBD2; cdr3_nt: TGCGCCAGCAGCTTAGTCGCGCGAGCGGGGTCAGATACGCAGTATTTT; cdr3_aa: CASSLVARAGSDTQYF
v_call: TRBV6-1; j_call: TRBJ1-3; clone_size: NA; d_call: NA; cdr3_nt: TGTGCCAGCAGTGAGAGGTATACGACTGGAAACACCATATATTTT; cdr3_aa: CASSERYTTGNTIYF
v_call: TRBV27; j_call: TRBJ2-1; clone_size: medium-sized; d_call: NA; cdr3_nt: TGTGCCAGCAGCGCTAGCAGGGTGTGGTGGGAGCAGTTCTTC; cdr3_aa: CASSASRVWWEQFF
v_call: TRBV5-4; j_call: TRBJ2-1; clone_size: few; d_call: NA; cdr3_nt: TGTGCCAGCAGCTCGGGACGGACCCTATCCTACAATGAGCAGTTCTTC; cdr3_aa: CASSSGRTLSYNEQFF
v_call: TRBV5-1; j_call: TRBJ2-7; clone_size: NA; d_call: NA; cdr3_nt: TGCGCCAGCAGCTTGAGGTTGATAGACTACGAGCAGTACTTC; cdr3_aa: CASSLRLIDYEQYF
v_call: TRBV11-1; j_call: TRBJ2-1; clone_size: NA; d_call: TRBD2; cdr3_nt: TGTGCCAGCAGCTTACGGGGGGGGGGCTCCTACAATGAGCAGTTCTTC; cdr3_aa: CASSLRGGGSYNEQFF
v_call: TRBV5-4; j_call: TRBJ2-1; clone_size: NA; d_call: NA; cdr3_nt: TGTGCCAGCAGCTTGGATCCGGCGGGTGAGCAGTTCTTC; cdr3_aa: CASSLDPAGEQFF
v_call: TRBV5-5; j_call: TRBJ2-7; clone_size: NA; d_call: NA; cdr3_nt: TGTGCCAGCAGCTTTGGCTCCTACGAGCAGTACTTC; cdr3_aa: CASSFGSYEQYF
v_call: TRBV27; j_call: TRBJ2-7; clone_size: NA; d_call: NA; cdr3_nt: TGTGCCAGCAGTGCGACTAGTCCGGCTGGAGAGCAGTACTTC; cdr3_aa: CASSATSPAGEQYF
v_call: TRBV5-6; j_call: TRBJ1-5; clone_size: few; d_call: NA; cdr3_nt: TGTGCCAGCAGCTTGATGTGGGTAAGCAATCAGCCCCAGCATTTT; cdr3_aa: CASSLMWVSNQPQHF
v_call: TRBV15; j_call: TRBJ2-3; clone_size: medium-sized; d_call: NA; cdr3_nt: TGTGCCACCAGCAGAGAACGGCCCACAGATACGCAGTATTTT; cdr3_aa: CATSRERPTDTQYF
v_call: TRBV10-3; j_call: TRBJ2-2; clone_size: NA; d_call: NA; cdr3_nt: TGTGCCACGGGTCAGGGGCTGGGGTCTTTCGGGGAGCTGTTTTTT; cdr3_aa: CATGQGLGSFGELFF
v_call: TRBV6-4; j_call: TRBJ2-2; clone_size: few; d_call: NA; cdr3_nt: TGTGCCAGCAGTGCTTCGGGGTCCACCGGGGAGCTGTTTTTT; cdr3_aa: CASSASGSTGELFF
v_call: TRBV20-1; j_call: TRBJ1-1; clone_size: once; d_call: NA; cdr3_nt: TGCAGTGCTAAAAGAGGGGGCACTGAAGCTTTCTTT; cdr3_aa: CSAKRGGTEAFF
v_call: TRBV7-2; j_call: TRBJ1-2; clone_size: few; d_call: NA; cdr3_nt: TGTGCCAGCAGCTCCAGTCAGAATGGCTACACCTTC; cdr3_aa: CASSSSQNGYTF
v_call: TRBV18; j_call: TRBJ2-3; clone_size: medium-sized; d_call: TRBD2; cdr3_nt: TGTGCCAGCTCACCATCACTTAGCGGGGATCGCACAGATACGCAGTATTTT; cdr3_aa: CASSPSLSGDRTDTQYF
v_call: TRBV18; j_call: TRBJ2-2; clone_size: NA; d_call: NA; cdr3_nt: TGTGCCAGCTCACCGGGGGAGACCGGGGAGCTGTTTTTT; cdr3_aa: CASSPGETGELFF
v_call: TRBV9; j_call: TRBJ2-7; clone_size: NA; d_call: NA; cdr3_nt: TGTGCCAGCAGCGTTCGCGGGGAGAGGTCCTACGAGCAGTACTTC; cdr3_aa: CASSVRGERSYEQYF
v_call: TRBV11-2; j_call: TRBJ2-7; clone_size: NA; d_call: NA; cdr3_nt: TGTGCCAGCAGCTTTGGGACATCGACCTACGAGCAGTACTTC; cdr3_aa: CASSFGTSTYEQYF